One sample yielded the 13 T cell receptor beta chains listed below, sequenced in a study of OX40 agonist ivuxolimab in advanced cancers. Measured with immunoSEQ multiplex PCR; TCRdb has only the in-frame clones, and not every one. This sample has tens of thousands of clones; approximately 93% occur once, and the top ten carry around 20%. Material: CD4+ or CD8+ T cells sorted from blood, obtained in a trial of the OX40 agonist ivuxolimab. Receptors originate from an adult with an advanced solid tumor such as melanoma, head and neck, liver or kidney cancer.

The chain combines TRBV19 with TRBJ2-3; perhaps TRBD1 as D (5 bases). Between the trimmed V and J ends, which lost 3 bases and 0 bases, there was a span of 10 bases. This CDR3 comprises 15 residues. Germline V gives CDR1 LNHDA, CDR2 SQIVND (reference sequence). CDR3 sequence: CASSIWGASTDTQYF. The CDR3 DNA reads TGTGCCAGTAGTATCTGGGGCGCTAGCACAGATACGCAGTATTTT.

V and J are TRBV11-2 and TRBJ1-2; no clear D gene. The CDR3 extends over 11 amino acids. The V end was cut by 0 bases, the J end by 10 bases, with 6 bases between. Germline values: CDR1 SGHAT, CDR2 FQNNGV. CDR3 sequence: CASSLEVSYTF. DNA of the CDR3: TGTGCCAGCAGCTTAGAGGTCTCCTACACCTTC.

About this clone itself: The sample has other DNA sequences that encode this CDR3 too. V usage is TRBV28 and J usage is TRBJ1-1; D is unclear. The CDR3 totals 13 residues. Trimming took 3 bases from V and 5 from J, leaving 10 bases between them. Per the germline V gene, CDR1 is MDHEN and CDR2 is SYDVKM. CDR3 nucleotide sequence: TGTGCCAGCAGTTTGGGCGGCGGGACTGAAGCTTTCTTT. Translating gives CASSLGGGTEAFF.

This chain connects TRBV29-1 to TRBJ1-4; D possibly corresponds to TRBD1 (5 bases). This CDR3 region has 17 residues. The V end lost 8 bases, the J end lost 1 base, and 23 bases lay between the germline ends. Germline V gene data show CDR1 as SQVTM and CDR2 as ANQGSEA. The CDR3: CSTRGEPIMRTNEKLFF. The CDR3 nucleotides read TGCAGCACACGAGGGGAACCGATAATGAGAACTAATGAAAAACTGTTTTTT.

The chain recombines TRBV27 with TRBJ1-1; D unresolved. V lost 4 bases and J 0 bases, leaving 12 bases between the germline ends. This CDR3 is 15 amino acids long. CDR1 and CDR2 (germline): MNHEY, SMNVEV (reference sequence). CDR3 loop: CASSSRLALNTEAFF. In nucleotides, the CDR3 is TGTGCCAGCAGTTCCCGATTGGCCCTGAACACTGAAGCTTTCTTT.

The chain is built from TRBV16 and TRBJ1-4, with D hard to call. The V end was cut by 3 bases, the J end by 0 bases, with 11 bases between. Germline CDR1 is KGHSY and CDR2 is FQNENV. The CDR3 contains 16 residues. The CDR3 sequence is CASSHHPGATNEKLFF. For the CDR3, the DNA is TGTGCCAGCAGCCACCACCCCGGGGCAACTAATGAAAAACTGTTTTTT. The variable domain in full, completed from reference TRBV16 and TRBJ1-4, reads GEEVAQTPKHLVRGEGQKAKLYCAPIKGHSYVFWYQQVLKNEFKFLISFQNENVFDETGMPKERFSAKCLPNSPCSLEIQATKLEDSAVYFCASSHHPGATNEKLFFGSGTQLSVL.

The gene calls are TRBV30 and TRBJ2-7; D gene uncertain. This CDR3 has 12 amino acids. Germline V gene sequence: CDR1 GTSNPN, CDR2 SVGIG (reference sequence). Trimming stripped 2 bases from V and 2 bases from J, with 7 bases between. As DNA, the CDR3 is TGTGCCTGGAGTCCACGGGCCTACGAGCAGTACTTC. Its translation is CAWSPRAYEQYF. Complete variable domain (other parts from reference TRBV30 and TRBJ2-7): SQTIHQWPATLVQPVGSPLSLECTVEGTSNPNLYWYRQAAGRGLQLLFYSVGIGQISSEVPQNLSASRPQDRQFILSSKKLLLSDSGFYLCAWSPRAYEQYFGPGTRLTVT.

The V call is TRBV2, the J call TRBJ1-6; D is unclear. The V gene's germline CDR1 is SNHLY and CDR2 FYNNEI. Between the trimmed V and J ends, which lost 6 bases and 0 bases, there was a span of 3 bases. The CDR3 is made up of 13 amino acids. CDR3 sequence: CASRDSYNSPLHF. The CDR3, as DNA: TGTGCCAGCAGAGACTCCTATAATTCACCCCTCCACTTT.

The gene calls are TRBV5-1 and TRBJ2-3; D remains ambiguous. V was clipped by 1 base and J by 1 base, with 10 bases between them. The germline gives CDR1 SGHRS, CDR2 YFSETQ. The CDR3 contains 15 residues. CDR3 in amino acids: CASSLMAGGTDTQYF. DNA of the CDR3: TGCGCCAGCAGCTTGATGGCCGGAGGCACAGATACGCAGTATTTT.

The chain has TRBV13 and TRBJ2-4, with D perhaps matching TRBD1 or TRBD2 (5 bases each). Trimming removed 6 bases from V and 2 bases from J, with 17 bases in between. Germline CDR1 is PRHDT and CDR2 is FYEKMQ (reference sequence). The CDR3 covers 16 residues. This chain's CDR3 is CASRRRQGSSKNIQYF. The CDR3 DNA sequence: TGTGCCAGCAGAAGGAGGCAGGGATCTTCCAAAAACATTCAGTACTTC.

The CDR3 region is CASSLAGGGTTDTQYF. The CDR3 DNA reads TGCGCCAGCAGCTTGGCCGGCGGGGGGACCACAGATACGCAGTATTTT. The rearrangement uses TRBV5-1 and TRBJ2-3; 8 bases are shared with TRBD2. CDR3 length equals 16 residues. CDR1 SGHRS and CDR2 YFSETQ come from the germline V gene. V shed 0 bases and J 2 bases; nucleotides not matched to a gene: 5.

The CDR3 protein is CASSPVRDTQYF. The CDR3 coding sequence is TGTGCCAGCAGCCCCGTGAGAGATACGCAGTATTTT. The V and J genes are TRBV5-8 and TRBJ2-3; D remains ambiguous. The V and J ends lost 4 bases and 5 bases respectively, with 8 bases between them. There are 12 residues in the CDR3. Germline V gives CDR1 SGHTS, CDR2 YDEGEE.

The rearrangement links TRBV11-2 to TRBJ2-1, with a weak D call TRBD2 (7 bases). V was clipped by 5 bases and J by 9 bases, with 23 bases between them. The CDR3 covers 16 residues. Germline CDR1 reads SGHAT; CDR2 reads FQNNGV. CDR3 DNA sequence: TGTGCCAGCAGCCCCTCCCGGGGGGCTAGCTGGGGTGAGCAGTTCTTC. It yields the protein CASSPSRGASWGEQFF.